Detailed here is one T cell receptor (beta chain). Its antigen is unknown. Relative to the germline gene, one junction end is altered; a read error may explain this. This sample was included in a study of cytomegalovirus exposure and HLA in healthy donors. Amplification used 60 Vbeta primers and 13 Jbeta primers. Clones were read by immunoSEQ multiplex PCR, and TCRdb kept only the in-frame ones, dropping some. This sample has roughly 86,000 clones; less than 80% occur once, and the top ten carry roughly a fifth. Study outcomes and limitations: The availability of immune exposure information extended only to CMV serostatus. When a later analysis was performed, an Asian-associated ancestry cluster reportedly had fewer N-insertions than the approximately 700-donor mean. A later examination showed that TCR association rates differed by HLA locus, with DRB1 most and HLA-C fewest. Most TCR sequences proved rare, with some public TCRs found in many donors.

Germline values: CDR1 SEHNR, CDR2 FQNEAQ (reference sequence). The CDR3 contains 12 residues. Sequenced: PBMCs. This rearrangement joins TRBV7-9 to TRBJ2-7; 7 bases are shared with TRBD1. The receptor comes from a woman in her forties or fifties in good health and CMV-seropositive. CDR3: CSSSPDRDEQYF. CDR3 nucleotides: TGTTCCAGCAGCCCAGACAGGGACGAGCAGTACTTC.